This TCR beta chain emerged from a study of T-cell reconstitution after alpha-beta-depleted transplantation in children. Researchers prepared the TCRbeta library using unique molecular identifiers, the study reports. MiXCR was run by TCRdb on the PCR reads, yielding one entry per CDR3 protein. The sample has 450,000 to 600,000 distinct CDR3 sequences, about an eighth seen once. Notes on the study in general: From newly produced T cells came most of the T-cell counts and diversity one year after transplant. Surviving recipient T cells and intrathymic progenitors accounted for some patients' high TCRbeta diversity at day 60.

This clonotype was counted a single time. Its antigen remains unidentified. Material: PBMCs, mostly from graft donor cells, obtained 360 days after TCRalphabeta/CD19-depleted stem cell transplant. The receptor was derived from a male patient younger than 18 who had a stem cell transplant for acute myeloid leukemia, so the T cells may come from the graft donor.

The CDR3 sequence is CASSYLRLAGAHQETQYF. The DNA for the CDR3 is TGTGCCAGCAGTTACCTCAGACTAGCGGGGGCGCACCAAGAGACCCAGTACTTC. This chain uses TRBV6-5 with TRBJ2-5; 12 bases match TRBD2. CDR3 length: 18 amino acids. Germline V lookup: CDR1 MNHEY, CDR2 SVGAGI. Trimming cost V 2 bases and J 0 bases; bases outside gene matches: 7.